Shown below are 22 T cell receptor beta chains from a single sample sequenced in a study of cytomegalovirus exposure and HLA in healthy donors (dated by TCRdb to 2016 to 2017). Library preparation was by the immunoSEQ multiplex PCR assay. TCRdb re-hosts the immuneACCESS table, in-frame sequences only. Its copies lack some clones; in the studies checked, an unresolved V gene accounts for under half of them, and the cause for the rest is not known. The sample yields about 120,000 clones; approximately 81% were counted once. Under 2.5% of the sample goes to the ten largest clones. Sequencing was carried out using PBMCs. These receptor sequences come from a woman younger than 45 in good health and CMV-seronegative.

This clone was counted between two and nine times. This chain's CDR3 is CASSPPGRASGNTIYF. CDR3 coding DNA: TGTGCCAGCTCACCACCGGGCAGGGCCTCTGGAAACACCATATATTTT. J is TRBJ1-3 and V is TRBV18; TRBD1 might be the D (5 bases). CDR1 is KGHSH, CDR2 LQKENI, per germline. This CDR3 contains 16 residues. Trimming removed 0 bases at V and 0 bases at J, with 9 bases between. The full variable domain, its missing parts supplied by reference TRBV18 and TRBJ1-3, is NAGVMQNPRHLVRRRGQEARLRCSPMKGHSHVYWYRQLPEEGLKFMVYLQKENIIDESGMPKERFSAEFPKEGPSILRIQQVVRGDSAAYFCASSPPGRASGNTIYFGEGSWLTVV.

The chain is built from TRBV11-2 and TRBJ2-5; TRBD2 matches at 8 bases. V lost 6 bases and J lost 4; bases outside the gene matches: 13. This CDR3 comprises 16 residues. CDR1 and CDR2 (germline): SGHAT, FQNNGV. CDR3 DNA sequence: TGTGCCAGCAGTAGCAACCCCTCGGGACTAGGAGAGACCCAGTACTTC. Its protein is CASSSNPSGLGETQYF. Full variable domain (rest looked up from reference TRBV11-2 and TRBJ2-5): EAGVAQSPRYKIIEKRQSVAFWCNPISGHATLYWYQQILGQGPKLLIQFQNNGVVDDSQLPKDRFSAERLKGVDSTLKIQPAKLEDSAVYLCASSSNPSGLGETQYFGPGTRLLVL.

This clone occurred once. CDR3: CASSPHYNEQFF. CDR3 in DNA: TGTGCCAGCAGCCCCCACTACAATGAGCAGTTCTTC. The J gene is TRBJ2-1, the V gene TRBV5-4; no clear D. The germline CDR1 and CDR2 sequences are SGHNT and YYREEE (reference sequence). Deletions cut 4 bases from V and 3 bases from J, with 5 bases between. This CDR3 has 12 amino acids. Drawing the rest from reference TRBV5-4 and TRBJ2-1, the complete variable domain is ETGVTQSPTHLIKTRGQQVTLRCSSQSGHNTVSWYQQALGQGPQFIFQYYREEENGRGNFPPRFSGLQFPNYSSELNVNALELDDSALYLCASSPHYNEQFFGPGTRLTVL.

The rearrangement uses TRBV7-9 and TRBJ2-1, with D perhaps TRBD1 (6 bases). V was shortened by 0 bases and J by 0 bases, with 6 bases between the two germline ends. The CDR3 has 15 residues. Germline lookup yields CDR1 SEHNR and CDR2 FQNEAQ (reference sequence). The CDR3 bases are TGTGCCAGCAGCTTAGCGGGGGCCTCCTACAATGAGCAGTTCTTC. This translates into CASSLAGASYNEQFF.

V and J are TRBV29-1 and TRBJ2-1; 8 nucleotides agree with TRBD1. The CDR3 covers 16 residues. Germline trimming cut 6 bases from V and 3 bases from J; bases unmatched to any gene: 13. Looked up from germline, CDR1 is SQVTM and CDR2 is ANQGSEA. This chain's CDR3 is CSVGGEAGGGYNEQFF. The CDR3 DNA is TGCAGCGTCGGTGGGGAGGCAGGGGGCGGCTACAATGAGCAGTTCTTC.

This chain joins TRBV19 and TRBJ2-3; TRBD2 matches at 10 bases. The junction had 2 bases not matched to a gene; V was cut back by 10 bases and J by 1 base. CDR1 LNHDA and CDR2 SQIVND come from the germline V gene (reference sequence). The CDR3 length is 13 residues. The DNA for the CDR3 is TGTGCCACCGGACTAGCGGGCACAGATACGCAGTATTTT. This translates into CATGLAGTDTQYF.

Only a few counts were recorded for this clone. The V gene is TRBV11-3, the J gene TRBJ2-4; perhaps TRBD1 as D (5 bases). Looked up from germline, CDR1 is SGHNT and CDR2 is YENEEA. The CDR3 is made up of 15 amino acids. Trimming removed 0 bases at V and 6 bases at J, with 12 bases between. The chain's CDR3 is CASSLDGGDRNIQYF. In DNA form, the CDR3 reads TGTGCCAGCAGCTTAGATGGCGGAGACAGAAACATTCAGTACTTC.

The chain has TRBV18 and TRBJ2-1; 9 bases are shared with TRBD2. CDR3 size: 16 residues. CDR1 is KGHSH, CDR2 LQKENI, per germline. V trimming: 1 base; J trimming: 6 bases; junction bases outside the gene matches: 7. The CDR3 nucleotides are TGTGCCAGCTCACCACAGGTAGCGGGGGCTGGCAATGAGCAGTTCTTC. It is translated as CASSPQVAGAGNEQFF. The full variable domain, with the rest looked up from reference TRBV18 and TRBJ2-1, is NAGVMQNPRHLVRRRGQEARLRCSPMKGHSHVYWYRQLPEEGLKFMVYLQKENIIDESGMPKERFSAEFPKEGPSILRIQQVVRGDSAAYFCASSPQVAGAGNEQFFGPGTRLTVL.

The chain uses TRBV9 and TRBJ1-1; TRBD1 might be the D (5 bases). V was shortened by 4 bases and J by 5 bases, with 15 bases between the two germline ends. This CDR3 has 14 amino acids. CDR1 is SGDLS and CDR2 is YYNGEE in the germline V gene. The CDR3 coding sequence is TGTGCCAGCAGCCTAGCCGCAGGGATTACTGAAGCTTTCTTT. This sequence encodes CASSLAAGITEAFF.

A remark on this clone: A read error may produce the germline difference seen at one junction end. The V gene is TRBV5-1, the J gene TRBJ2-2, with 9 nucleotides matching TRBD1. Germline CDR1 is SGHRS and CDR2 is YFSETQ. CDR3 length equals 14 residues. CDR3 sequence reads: CAGSRDRATGELFF. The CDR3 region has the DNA TGCGCCGGCAGCCGGGACAGGGCCACCGGGGAGCTGTTTTTT. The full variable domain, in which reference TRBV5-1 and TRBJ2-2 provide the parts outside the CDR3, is KAGVTQTPRYLIKTRGQQVTLSCSPISGHRSVSWYQQTPGQGLQFLFEYFSETQRNKGNFPGRFSGRQFSNSRSEMNVSTLELGDSALYLCAGSRDRATGELFFGEGSRLTVL.

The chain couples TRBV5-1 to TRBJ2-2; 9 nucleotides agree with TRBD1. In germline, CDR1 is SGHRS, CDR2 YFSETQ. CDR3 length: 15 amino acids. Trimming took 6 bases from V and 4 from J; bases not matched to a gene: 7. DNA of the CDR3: TGCGCCAGCAACCGACAGGGGGGTTTCACCGGGGAGCTGTTTTTT. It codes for CASNRQGGFTGELFF.

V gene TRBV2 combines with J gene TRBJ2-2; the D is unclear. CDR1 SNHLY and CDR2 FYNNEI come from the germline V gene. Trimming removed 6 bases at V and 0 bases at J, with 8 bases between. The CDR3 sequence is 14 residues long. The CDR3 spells CASRRSSNTGELFF. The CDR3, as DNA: TGTGCCAGCAGGAGGTCGTCGAACACCGGGGAGCTGTTTTTT.

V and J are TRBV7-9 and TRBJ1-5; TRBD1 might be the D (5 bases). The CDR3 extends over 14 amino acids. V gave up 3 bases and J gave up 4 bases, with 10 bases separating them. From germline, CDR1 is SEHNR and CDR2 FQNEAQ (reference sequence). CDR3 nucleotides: TGTGCCAGCAGCTTCGACAGCGATAATCAGCCCCAGCATTTT. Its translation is CASSFDSDNQPQHF.

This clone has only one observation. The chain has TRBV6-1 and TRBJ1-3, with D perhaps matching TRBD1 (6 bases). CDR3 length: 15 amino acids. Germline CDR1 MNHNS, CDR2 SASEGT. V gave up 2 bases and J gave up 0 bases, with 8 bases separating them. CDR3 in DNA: TGTGCCAGCAGTGAAAGACAGGACTCTGGAAACACCATATATTTT. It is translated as CASSERQDSGNTIYF.

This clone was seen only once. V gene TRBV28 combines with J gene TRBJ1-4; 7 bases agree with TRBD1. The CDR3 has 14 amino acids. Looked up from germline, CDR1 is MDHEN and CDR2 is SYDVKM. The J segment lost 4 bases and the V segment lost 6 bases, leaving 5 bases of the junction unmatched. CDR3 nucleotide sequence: TGTGCCAGCAGACCGGGACAGCGTAATGAAAAACTGTTTTTT. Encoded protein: CASRPGQRNEKLFF.

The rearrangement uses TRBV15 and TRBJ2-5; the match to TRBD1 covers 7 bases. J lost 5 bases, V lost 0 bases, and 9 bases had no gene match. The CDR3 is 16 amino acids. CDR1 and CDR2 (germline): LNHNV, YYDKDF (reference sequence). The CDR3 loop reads CATSRDVGGSGETQYF. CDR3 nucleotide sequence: TGTGCCACCAGCAGAGATGTAGGGGGCTCGGGGGAGACCCAGTACTTC.

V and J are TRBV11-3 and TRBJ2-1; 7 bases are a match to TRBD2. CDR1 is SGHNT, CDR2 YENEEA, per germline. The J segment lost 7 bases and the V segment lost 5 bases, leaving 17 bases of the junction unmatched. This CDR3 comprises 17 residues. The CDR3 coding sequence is TGTGCCAGCAGCCCCCGTGTGGGGGGGGTAGTAGGGAATGAGCAGTTCTTC. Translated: CASSPRVGGVVGNEQFF.

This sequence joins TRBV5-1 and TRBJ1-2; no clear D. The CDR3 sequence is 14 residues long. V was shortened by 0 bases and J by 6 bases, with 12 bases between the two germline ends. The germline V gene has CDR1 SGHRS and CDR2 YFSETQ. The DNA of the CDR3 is TGCGCCAGCAGCTTGGCCAGCCTCAGGAATGGCTACACCTTC. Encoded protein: CASSLASLRNGYTF.

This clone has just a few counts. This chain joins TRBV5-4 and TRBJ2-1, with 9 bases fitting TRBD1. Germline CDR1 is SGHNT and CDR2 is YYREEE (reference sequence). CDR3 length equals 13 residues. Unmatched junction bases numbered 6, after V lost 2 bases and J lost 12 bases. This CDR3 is CASSFGNRGPQFF. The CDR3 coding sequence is TGTGCCAGCAGCTTTGGAAACAGGGGGCCGCAGTTCTTC.

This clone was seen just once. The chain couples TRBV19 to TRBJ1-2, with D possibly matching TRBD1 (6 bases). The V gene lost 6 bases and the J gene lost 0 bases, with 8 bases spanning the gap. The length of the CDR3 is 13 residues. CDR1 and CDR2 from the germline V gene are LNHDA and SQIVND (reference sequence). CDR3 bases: TGTGCCAGTAGCGGACAGTCTAACTATGGCTACACCTTC. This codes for CASSGQSNYGYTF.

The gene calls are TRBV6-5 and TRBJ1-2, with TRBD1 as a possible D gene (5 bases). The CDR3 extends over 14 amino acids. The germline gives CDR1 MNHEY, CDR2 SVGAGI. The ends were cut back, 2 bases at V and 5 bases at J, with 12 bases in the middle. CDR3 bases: TGTGCCAGCAGTTACCACGGACAAAATTATGGCTACACCTTC. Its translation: CASSYHGQNYGYTF.

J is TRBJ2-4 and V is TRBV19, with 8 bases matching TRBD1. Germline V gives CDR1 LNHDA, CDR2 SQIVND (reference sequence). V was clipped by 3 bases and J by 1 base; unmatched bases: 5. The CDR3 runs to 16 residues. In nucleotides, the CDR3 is TGTGCCAGTAGTATGGAGACAGGGGTGGCCAAAAACATTCAGTACTTC. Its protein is CASSMETGVAKNIQYF.